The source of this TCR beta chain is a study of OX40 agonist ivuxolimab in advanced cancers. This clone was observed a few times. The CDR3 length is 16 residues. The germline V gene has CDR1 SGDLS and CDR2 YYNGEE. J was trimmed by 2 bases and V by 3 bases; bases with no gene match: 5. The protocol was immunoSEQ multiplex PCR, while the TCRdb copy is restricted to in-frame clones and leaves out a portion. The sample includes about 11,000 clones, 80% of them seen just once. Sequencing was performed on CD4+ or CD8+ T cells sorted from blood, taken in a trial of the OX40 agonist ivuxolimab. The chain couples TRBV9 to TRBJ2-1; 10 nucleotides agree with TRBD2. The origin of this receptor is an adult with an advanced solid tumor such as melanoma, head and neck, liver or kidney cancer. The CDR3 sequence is CASSEIGTSAYNEQFF. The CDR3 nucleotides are TGTGCCAGCAGCGAAATTGGGACTAGCGCCTACAATGAGCAGTTCTTC.